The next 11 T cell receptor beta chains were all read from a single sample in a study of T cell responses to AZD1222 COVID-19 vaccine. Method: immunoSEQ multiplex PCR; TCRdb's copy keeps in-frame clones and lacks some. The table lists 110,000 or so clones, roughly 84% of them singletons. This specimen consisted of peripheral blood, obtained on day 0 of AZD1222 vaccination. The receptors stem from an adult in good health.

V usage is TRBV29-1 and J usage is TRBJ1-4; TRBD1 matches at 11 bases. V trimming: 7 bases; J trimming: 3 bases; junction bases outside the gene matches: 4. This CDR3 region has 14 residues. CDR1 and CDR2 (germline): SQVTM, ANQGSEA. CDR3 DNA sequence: TGCAGCGCCGGGACAGGGGGGCCTAATGAAAAACTGTTTTTT. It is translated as CSAGTGGPNEKLFF.

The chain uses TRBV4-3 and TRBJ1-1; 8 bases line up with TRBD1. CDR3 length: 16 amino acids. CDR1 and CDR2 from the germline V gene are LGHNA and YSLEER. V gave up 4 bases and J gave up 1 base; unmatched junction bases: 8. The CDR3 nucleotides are TGCGCCAGCAGCCTCGCGGTGGGGACAGGGAACACTGAAGCTTTCTTT. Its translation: CASSLAVGTGNTEAFF.

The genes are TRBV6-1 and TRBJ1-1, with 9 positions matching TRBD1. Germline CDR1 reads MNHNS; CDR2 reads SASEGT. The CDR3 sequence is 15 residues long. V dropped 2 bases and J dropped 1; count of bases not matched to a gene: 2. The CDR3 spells CASSEPGQGNTEAFF. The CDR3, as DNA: TGTGCCAGCAGTGAACCGGGACAGGGGAACACTGAAGCTTTCTTT.

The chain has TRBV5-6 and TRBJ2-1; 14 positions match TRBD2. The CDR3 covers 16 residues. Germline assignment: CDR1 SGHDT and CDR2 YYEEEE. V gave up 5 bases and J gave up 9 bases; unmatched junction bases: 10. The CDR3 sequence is CASSKDVGLAGVEQFF. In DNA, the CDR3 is TGTGCCAGCAGTAAGGACGTGGGACTAGCGGGGGTTGAGCAGTTCTTC.

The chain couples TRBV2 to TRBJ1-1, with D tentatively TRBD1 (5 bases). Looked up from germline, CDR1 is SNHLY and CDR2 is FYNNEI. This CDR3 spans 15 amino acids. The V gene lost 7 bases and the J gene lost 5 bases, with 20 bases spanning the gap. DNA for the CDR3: TGTGCCAGCAAGAGGGAAAAGGGGAGGGGAACTGAAGCTTTCTTT. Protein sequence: CASKREKGRGTEAFF.

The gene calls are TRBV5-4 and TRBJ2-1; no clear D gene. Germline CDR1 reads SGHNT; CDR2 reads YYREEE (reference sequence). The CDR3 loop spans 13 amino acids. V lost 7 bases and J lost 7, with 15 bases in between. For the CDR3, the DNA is TGTGCCAGCGCGGCAGGAGTTGCTAATGAGCAGTTCTTC. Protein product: CASAAGVANEQFF.

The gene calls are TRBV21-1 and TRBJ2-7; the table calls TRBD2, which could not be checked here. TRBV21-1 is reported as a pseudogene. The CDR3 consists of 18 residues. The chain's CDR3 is CASSKGSSGRASSYEQYV. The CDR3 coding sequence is TGTGCCAGCAGCAAAGGATCTAGCGGGAGGGCGAGCTCCTACGAGCAGTACGTC.

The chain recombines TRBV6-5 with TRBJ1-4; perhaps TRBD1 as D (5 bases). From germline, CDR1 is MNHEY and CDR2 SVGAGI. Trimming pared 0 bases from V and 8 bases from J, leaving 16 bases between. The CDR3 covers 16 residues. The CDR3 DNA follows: TGTGCCAGCAGTTACTCCCCCCGGGACGTTGGGGAAAAACTGTTTTTT. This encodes CASSYSPRDVGEKLFF.

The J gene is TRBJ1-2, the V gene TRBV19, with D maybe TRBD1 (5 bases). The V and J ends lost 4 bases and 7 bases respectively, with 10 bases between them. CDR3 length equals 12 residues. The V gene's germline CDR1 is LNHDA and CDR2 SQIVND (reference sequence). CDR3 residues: CASSSVGGGYTF. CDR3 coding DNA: TGTGCCAGTAGTAGCGTGGGGGGTGGCTACACCTTC.

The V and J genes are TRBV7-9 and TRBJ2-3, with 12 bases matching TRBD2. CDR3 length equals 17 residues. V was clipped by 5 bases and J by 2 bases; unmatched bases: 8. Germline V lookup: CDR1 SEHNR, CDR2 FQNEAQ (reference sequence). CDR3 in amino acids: CASSRITSGRTTDTQYF. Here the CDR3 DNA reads TGTGCCAGCAGCCGCATCACTAGCGGGAGGACCACAGATACGCAGTATTTT.

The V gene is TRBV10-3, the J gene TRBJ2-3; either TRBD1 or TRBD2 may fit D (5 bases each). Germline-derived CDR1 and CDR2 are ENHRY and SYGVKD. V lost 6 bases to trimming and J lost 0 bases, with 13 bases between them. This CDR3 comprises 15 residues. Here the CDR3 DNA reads TGTGCCATCAGGGGGGACGTCTCTAGCACAGATACGCAGTATTTT. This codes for CAIRGDVSSTDTQYF.